Listed below are T cell receptor beta chains from one sample, sequenced in a study of cytomegalovirus exposure and HLA in healthy donors. Some clones are missing from TCRdb's copy, which holds only in-frame ones; the method was immunoSEQ multiplex PCR. The sample holds 150,000 to 200,000 clones, 84% seen once. Sequencing input: PBMCs. These TCRs come from a boy under 18 in good health and CMV-seronegative. The CDR3 runs from the conserved cysteine through the conserved F or W. A D gene is named only where the DNA matches it firmly. Some rows mark clone size as missing; the rest say once, few, many or name a class of expanded clone.

J | D | size | V | CDR3 | DNA
TRBJ2-7 | TRBD2 | . | TRBV5-4 | CASSLARAGGSYEQYF | TGTGCCAGCAGCTTGGCGAGGGCGGGGGGGAGCTACGAGCAGTACTTC
TRBJ2-1 | TRBD2 | once | TRBV27 | CASSPPRGGAEQFF | TGTGCCAGCAGTCCGCCCCGGGGGGGAGCTGAGCAGTTCTTC
TRBJ2-5 | TRBD2 | . | TRBV7-2 | CASSRTSGQETQYF | TGTGCCAGCAGCCGGACTAGCGGTCAAGAGACCCAGTACTTC
TRBJ1-2 | . | . | TRBV9 | CASSVERGLPDLSYTF | TGTGCCAGCAGCGTAGAACGAGGGCTCCCTGATCTGAGCTACACCTTC
TRBJ2-7 | TRBD2 | . | TRBV27 | CASSSLAGGLNEQYF | TGTGCCAGCAGTTCCTTAGCGGGAGGGCTGAACGAGCAGTACTTC
TRBJ2-7 | . | few | TRBV9 | CASSPQVITYEQYF | TGTGCCAGCAGCCCACAGGTGATCACCTACGAGCAGTACTTC
TRBJ2-2 | TRBD2 | few | TRBV6-4 | CASSDSSGGDTGELFF | TGTGCCAGCAGTGACTCTAGCGGGGGGGACACCGGGGAGCTGTTTTTT
TRBJ2-1 | . | . | TRBV11-3 | CASSLGSGGPRVNEQFF | TGTGCCAGCAGCTTAGGCTCCGGGGGGCCCCGTGTGAATGAGCAGTTCTTC
TRBJ1-2 | TRBD1 | . | TRBV30 | CAWTLTGGGGYTF | TGTGCCTGGACCCTGACAGGGGGCGGTGGCTACACCTTC
TRBJ2-1 | TRBD1 | once | TRBV6-1 | CASSLDRSSYNEQFF | TGTGCCAGCAGCTTGGACAGGAGCTCCTACAATGAGCAGTTCTTC
TRBJ1-1 | . | . | TRBV6-5 | CASRLGRGTEAFF | TGTGCCAGCAGACTTGGGCGGGGCACTGAAGCTTTCTTT
TRBJ2-2 | . | . | TRBV27 | CASSRYRSNTGELFF | TGTGCCAGCAGTAGATACAGATCGAACACCGGGGAGCTGTTTTTT
TRBJ2-7 | TRBD1 | . | TRBV27 | CASIPRQGPPYEQYF | TGTGCCAGCATCCCGCGACAGGGCCCTCCTTACGAGCAGTACTTC
TRBJ2-5 | . | . | TRBV7-9 | CASSPIGGGQETQYF | TGTGCCAGCAGCCCTATCGGTGGCGGACAAGAGACCCAGTACTTC
TRBJ2-7 | TRBD1 | . | TRBV5-1 | CASSLTGDSYEQYF | TGCGCCAGCAGCTTGACAGGGGATTCCTACGAGCAGTACTTC
TRBJ1-3 | . | . | TRBV7-8 | CASSQPEVGTGNTIYF | TGTGCCAGCAGCCAGCCGGAGGTGGGAACTGGAAACACCATATATTTT
TRBJ1-2 | . | . | TRBV5-4 | CASSPRDSYGYTF | TGTGCCAGCAGCCCGAGGGACTCCTATGGCTACACCTTC
TRBJ1-1 | . | . | TRBV7-9 | CASSLASSREKTEAFF | TGTGCCAGCAGCTTAGCGTCTTCTAGGGAGAAGACTGAAGCTTTCTTT
TRBJ1-5 | . | . | TRBV5-8 | CASSRGSTSNQPQHF | TGTGCCAGCAGCAGAGGCAGCACAAGCAATCAGCCCCAGCATTTT
TRBJ2-7 | TRBD2 | . | TRBV2 | CASSDRLAGDEQYF | TGTGCCAGCAGTGACCGACTAGCGGGGGACGAGCAGTACTTC
TRBJ1-1 | . | . | TRBV13 | CASRLTRGQMNTEAFF | TGTGCCAGCCGACTCACGAGGGGACAAATGAACACTGAAGCTTTCTTT
TRBJ1-5 | . | once | TRBV6-1 | CASSEGRSSPQHF | TGTGCCAGCAGTGAAGGGCGGTCGTCACCCCAGCATTTT